This T cell receptor beta chain was retrieved from a study of shared clonotypes between healthy human individuals. The study's findings and limits: The represented genetic and exposure-history diversity was limited by the small number of donors.

Comments on this clone: As yet, its antigen is unknown.

This CDR3 comprises 15 residues. V gave up 2 bases and J gave up 2 bases, with 13 bases separating them. Germline CDR1 is MDHEN and CDR2 is SYDVKM. The table came from immunoSEQ multiplex PCR; TCRdb's copy has only in-frame clones and leaves some out. This table holds about a million clones, about 74% found once. This clonotype was obtained from a man between 18 and 35 years old in good health. V and J are TRBV28 and TRBJ2-7; D perhaps matches TRBD1 (6 bases). The sequencing input was memory CD4+ T cells sorted from blood. As to subset: CD45RA-negative fraction. The CDR3: CASSLPNQGTYEQYF. DNA for the CDR3: TGTGCCAGCAGTTTACCCAATCAGGGGACCTACGAGCAGTACTTC.